This entry describes one TCR beta chain. What this receptor recognizes is not known. One base away there is no much larger clone; base qualities are not given. CDR1 and CDR2, looked up from the germline V gene, are SGHDT and YYEEEE. The CDR3 runs 17 residues from the cysteine to the phenylalanine. The entry retains the CDR3 DNA only, 51 bases that are in frame from base 1. Deletion took 4 bases off V and 8 bases off J, with a span of 27 bases between the germline ends. This specimen comes from a study of T cells in localized non-small cell lung cancer (TCRdb year 2020). With regard to the full study: The study examined T cell repertoires in approximately 240 patients with early-stage NSCLC and compared tumors with uninvolved tumor-adjacent lungs. The cohort comprised approximately 240 treatment-naïve NSCLC patients with resected, localized lung tumors. NSCLC patients had a mean age of approximately 66 years, and 120 to 150 were male and around 110 female.

The paper as a whole reports these results and caveats: Because of the exploratory design, TCR variables were selected using unadjusted p-values without false-discovery rate correction. Higher blood T cell density associated with longer overall survival, while higher adjacent-lung clonality associated with shorter survival. A median of approximately 53 of the top 100 tumor clones turned up in the paired uninvolved adjacent lung, and about 28 of those clones also ranked among the top 100 of that same adjacent lung. Uninvolved tumor-adjacent lung showed the highest T cell clonality, higher than tumor, which suggests more focused antigenic responses in the adjacent lung. Because multi-region sequencing of the tumors was not done, intratumor heterogeneity could not be ruled out.

TCR beta CDR3 regions were sequenced from DNA using the immunoSEQ Assay. The published analysis was carried out like this. To compute T cell density, TCR beta template counts were normalized to usable DNA, which was estimated by amplifying housekeeping genes. The preseqR package was used to estimate richness by extrapolating to 400,000 templates for PBMC samples and to 120,000 templates for tissue samples. Clonality was calculated as one minus Pielou's evenness. Differential abundance testing on productive amino-acid clonotypes, with a minimum total count of 5 and an alpha of 0.1, was used to identify tissue-enriched TCRs. Repertoire overlap between compartments was quantified with the Jaccard Index and Morisita Overlap Index. GLIPH grouped TCR beta CDR3s together with public tetramer-defined viral CDR3s, and a viral motif had to include at least three viral sequences and also show V-gene enrichment. As stored in TCRdb, this immuneACCESS dataset retains in-frame rearrangements with V and J assigned. A fraction of the clones does not appear; measured against another copy, unresolved V genes explain less than half of the discrepancy, and the remainder lacks a known reason. The V and J calls and the clone size are those of that table, but D and trimming were determined from the DNA. This sample gives 45,000 to 60,000 clones in total; about three quarters of them show up just once. The top ten hold roughly 4% of the sample.

At diagnosis, peripheral blood, uninvolved tumor-adjacent lung and tumor were collected and stored as a combination of fresh-frozen and FFPE material. For TCR repertoire profiling, the blood samples were analyzed as peripheral blood mononuclear cells. The receptor chain draws on TRBV5-6 and TRBJ1-2; possibly the D gene is TRBD1, per 5 matching bases. This TCR was recovered from a woman between 40 and 69 years old with stage II lung adenocarcinoma. The material was PBMCs, obtained before any cancer treatment. In nucleotide form, the sequence is TGTGCCAGCAGCCCCATCACACTTGACAGTACCCTCGGAGGCTACACCTTC. This is translated as CASSPITLDSTLGGYTF.